This T cell receptor beta chain was found in a study of cytomegalovirus exposure and HLA in healthy donors. Broader study findings: The sole available immune exposure information was CMV serostatus. In a later analysis, across HLA loci, associated TCR counts were highest for DRB1, lowest for HLA-C.

60 Vbeta and 13 Jbeta primers were used in PCR. In the authors' workflow: Later, an analysis found about 83 million unique TCR beta chains, and around 12 million of these were shared. Profiled with immunoSEQ multiplex PCR; TCRdb holds only in-frame clones, not every one. V and J calls and clone size come straight from that table; D and trimming were deduced from the DNA. The sample comprises approximately 160,000 clones, 65% to 85% of which are singletons, and roughly 0.69% rests with the top ten. About this clone: Its antigen remains unknown.

The germline gives CDR1 KGHSH, CDR2 LQKENI. V was pared by 4 bases and J by 7 bases, with 11 bases of the junction left unmatched. The CDR3 runs 15 residues. This chain uses TRBV18 with TRBJ1-1, with 8 bases aligning to TRBD1. Sequencing used PBMCs. The TCR originated in a woman aged 18-29 years in good health and CMV-seronegative. Here the CDR3 DNA reads TGTGCCAGCTCACAACGACAGGGGCCAAGAAATGAAGCTTTCTTT. Translated: CASSQRQGPRNEAFF.